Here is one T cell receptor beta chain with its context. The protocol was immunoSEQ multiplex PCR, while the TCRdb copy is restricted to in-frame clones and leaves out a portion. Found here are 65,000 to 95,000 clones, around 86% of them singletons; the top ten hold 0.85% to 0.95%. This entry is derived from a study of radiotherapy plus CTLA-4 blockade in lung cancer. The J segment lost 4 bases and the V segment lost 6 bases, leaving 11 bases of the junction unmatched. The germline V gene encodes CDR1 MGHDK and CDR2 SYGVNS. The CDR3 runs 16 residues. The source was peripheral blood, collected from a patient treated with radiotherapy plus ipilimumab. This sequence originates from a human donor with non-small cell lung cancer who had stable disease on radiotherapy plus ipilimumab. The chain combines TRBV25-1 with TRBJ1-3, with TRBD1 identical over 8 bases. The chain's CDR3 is CASRPTWDRLGNTIYF. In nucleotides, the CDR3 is TGTGCCAGCAGACCTACCTGGGACAGGTTAGGAAACACCATATATTTT.